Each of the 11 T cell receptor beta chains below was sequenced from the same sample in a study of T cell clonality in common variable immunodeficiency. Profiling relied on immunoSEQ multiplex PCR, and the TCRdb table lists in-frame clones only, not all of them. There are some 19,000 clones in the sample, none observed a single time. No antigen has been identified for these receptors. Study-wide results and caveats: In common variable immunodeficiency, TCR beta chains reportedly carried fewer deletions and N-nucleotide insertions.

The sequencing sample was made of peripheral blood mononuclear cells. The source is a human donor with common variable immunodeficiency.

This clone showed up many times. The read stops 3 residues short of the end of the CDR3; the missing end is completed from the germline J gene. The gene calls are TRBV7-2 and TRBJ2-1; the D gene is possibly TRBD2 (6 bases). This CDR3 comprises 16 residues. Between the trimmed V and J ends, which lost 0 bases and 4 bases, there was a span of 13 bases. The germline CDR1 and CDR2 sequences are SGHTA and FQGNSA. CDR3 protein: CASSLAPPGRYNEQFF. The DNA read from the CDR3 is TGTGCCAGCAGCTTAGCCCCCCCGGGGAGGTACAATGAG.

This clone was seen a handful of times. CDR3 loop: CASSSTTGVTNIQYF. CDR3 DNA, as far as it was read: TGCGCCAGCAGCTCGACGACAGGGGTAACGAACATT. The gene calls are TRBV5-1 and TRBJ2-4; 8 nucleotides match TRBD1. The CDR3 is cut off 3 residues early in the read; its end comes from the germline J gene. Germline values: CDR1 SGHRS, CDR2 YFSETQ. The V segment lost 3 bases and the J segment 7 bases; nucleotides outside the gene matches: 9. The CDR3 runs to 15 residues.

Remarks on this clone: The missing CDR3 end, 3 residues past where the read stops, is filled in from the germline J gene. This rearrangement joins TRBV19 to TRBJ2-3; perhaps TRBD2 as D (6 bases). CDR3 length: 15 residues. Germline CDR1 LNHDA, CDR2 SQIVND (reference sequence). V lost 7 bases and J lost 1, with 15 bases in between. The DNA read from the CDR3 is TGTGCCAGTAATCTCGGGGGACTCGGCACAGATACG. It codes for CASNLGGLGTDT. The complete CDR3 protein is CASNLGGLGTDTQYF. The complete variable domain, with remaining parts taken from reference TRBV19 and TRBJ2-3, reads DGGITQSPKYLFRKEGQNVTLSCEQNLNHDAMYWYRQDPGQGLRLIYYSQIVNDFQKGDIAEGYSVSREKKESFPLTVTSAQKNPTAFYLCASNLGGLGTDTQYFGPGTRLTVL.

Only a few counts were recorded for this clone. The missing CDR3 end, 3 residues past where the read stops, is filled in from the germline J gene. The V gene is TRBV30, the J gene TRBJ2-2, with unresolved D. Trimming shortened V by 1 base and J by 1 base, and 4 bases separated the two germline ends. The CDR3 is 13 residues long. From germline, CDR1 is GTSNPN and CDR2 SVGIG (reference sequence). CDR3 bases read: TGTGCCTGGAGTGGCAGGAACACCGGGGAG. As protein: CAWSGRNTGE. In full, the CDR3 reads CAWSGRNTGELFF.

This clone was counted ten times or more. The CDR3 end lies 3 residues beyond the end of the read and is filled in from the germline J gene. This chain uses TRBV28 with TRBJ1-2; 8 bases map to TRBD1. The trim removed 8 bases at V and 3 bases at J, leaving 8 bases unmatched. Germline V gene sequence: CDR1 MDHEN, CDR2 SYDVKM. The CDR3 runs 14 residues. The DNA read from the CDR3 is TGTGCCAGCGTCAGGGGGCCGGTGTACTATGGC. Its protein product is CASVRGPVYYG. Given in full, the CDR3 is CASVRGPVYYGYTF.

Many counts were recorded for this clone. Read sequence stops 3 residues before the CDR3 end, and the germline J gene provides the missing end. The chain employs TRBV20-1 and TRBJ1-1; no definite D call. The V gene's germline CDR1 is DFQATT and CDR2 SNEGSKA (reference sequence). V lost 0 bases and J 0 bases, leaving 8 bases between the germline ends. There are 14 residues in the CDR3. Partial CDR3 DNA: TGCAGTGCTAGAGACAGGTTTGTGAACACTGAA. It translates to CSARDRFVNTE. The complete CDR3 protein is CSARDRFVNTEAFF.

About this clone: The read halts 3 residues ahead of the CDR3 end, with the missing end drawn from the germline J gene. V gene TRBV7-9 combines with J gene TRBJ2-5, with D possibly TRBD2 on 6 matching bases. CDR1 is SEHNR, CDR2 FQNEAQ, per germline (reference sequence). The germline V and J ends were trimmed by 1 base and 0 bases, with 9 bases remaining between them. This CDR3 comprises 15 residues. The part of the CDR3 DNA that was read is TGTGCCAGCAGCTTAGAGGGACTTTACCAAGAGACC. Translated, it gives CASSLEGLYQET. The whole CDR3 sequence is CASSLEGLYQETQYF.

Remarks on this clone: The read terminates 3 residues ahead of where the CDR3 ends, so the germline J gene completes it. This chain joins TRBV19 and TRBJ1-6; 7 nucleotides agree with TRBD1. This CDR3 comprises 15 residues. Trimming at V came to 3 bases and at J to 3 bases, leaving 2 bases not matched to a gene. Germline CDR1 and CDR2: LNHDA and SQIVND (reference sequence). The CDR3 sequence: CASSIAGGYNSPLHF. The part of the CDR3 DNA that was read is TGTGCCAGTAGTATCGCAGGGGGCTATAATTCACCC.

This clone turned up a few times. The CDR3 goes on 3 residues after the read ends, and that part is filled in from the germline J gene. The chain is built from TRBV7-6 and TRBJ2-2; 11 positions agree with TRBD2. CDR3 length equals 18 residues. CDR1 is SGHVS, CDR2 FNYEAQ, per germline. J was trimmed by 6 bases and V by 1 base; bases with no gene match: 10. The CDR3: CASSLDRLAGGTAGELFF. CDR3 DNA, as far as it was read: TGTGCCAGCAGCTTAGATCGGCTAGCGGGAGGTACTGCCGGGGAG.

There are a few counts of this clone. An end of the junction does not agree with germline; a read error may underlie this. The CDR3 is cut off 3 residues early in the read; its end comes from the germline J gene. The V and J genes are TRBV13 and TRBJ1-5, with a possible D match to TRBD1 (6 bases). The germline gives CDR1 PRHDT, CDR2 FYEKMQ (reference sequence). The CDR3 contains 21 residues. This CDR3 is CASSLGISGGFRERSNQPQHF. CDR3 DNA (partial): TGTGCCAGCAGCCTAGGTATTTCGGGGGGCTTCAGAGAGAGGAGCAATCAGCCC.

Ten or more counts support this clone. CDR3 sequence: CSVIAGESNEQFF. CDR3 DNA (partial): TGCAGTGTCATAGCGGGAGAAAGTAATGAG. The J gene is TRBJ2-1, the V gene TRBV20-1, with 9 bases lining up with TRBD2. The read ends 3 residues early relative to the CDR3; the germline J gene fills the gap. Germline CDR1 and CDR2: DFQATT and SNEGSKA (reference sequence). V was pared by 7 bases and J by 7 bases, with 8 bases of the junction left unmatched. This CDR3 has 13 amino acids.